The present T cell receptor beta chain was sequenced within a study of PD-L1 blockade in urothelial cancer. The study's findings and limits: Greater 3-week expansion of tumor-associated blood clones was recorded for durable-benefit patients.

Assay: immunoSEQ multiplex PCR; the TCRdb copy retains only in-frame clones and omits some. The sample has about 74,000 clones, around 84% seen once. Remarks on this clone: The antigen is not known.

With 6 bases removed from V and 11 bases from J, the gap between germline ends came to 13 bases. Per the germline V gene, CDR1 is MNHEY and CDR2 is SVGAGI. The length of the CDR3 is 11 residues. The source of this sequence is a man between 65 and 85 years old with urothelial cancer. The starting material was PBMCs, obtained around atezolizumab (anti-PD-L1) treatment. The chain couples TRBV6-5 to TRBJ1-1; a weak D match, TRBD1 (6 bases). CDR3 sequence (DNA): TGTGCCAGCAGGAGGGGGTTGAGGGCTTTCTTT. Protein product: CASRRGLRAFF.